These T cell receptor beta chains were read from a single sample in a study of T cell responses to AZD1222 COVID-19 vaccine. TCRdb's table, derived via immunoSEQ multiplex PCR, lists solely in-frame clones and lacks some. Of fewer than 150,000 clones in the sample, around 90% are singletons; the top ten hold 4.5% to 7%. The sample was peripheral blood, taken 28 days after the second AZD1222 dose. These receptors all come from an adult who received the AZD1222 COVID-19 vaccine. The CDR3 runs from the conserved cysteine through the conserved F or W. The D gene is left open where the match is weak. Clone size is not always given. Where it is, it says once, few, many or a class for expanded clones.

v_gene	abundance	j_gene	d_gene	CDR3aa	CDR3nt
TRBV7-3	NA	TRBJ1-6	NA	CASSLSGWKSPLHF	TGTGCCAGCAGCTTAAGTGGATGGAAGTCACCCCTCCACTTT
TRBV11-3	NA	TRBJ2-3	NA	CASSPGESALMPPSTDTQYF	TGTGCCAGCAGCCCGGGTGAGAGCGCGCTAATGCCGCCTAGCACAGATACGCAGTATTTT
TRBV7-2	once	TRBJ1-2	NA	CASSSQYGYTF	TGTGCCAGCAGCTCTCAATATGGCTACACCTTC
TRBV15	NA	TRBJ2-7	TRBD1	CATSRARSGGGYEQYF	TGTGCCACCAGCAGGGCCCGTTCAGGGGGCGGATACGAGCAGTACTTC
TRBV10-2	once	TRBJ1-3	NA	CATTGALGNTIYF	TGCGCTACGACTGGAGCGTTGGGAAACACCATATATTTT
TRBV15	NA	TRBJ1-2	NA	CATSRGASGYTF	TGTGCCACCAGCAGGGGGGCGAGTGGCTACACCTTC
TRBV18	NA	TRBJ1-2	NA	CASSTGAKGYTF	TGTGCCAGCTCAACGGGGGCGAAAGGCTACACCTTC
TRBV21-1	NA	TRBJ2-6	NA	CASGCQQDSGANVLTF	TGTGCCAGCGGGTGTCAGCAAGACTCTGGGGCCAACGTCCTGACTTTC
TRBV9	NA	TRBJ1-2	TRBD1	CASSLTGTDYGYTF	TGTGCCAGCAGCTTGACCGGGACAGATTATGGCTACACCTTC
TRBV7-9	NA	TRBJ2-1	TRBD2	CASSRLAGQSYNEQFF	TGTGCCAGCAGCCGACTAGCGGGGCAGTCCTACAATGAGCAGTTCTTC
TRBV24-1	few	TRBJ2-7	NA	CATSESPGNEQYF	TGTGCCACCAGTGAGAGCCCAGGGAACGAGCAGTACTTC
TRBV30	NA	TRBJ1-1	NA	CAWSVREYTEAFF	TGTGCCTGGAGTGTTAGGGAGTACACTGAAGCTTTCTTT
TRBV7-8	NA	TRBJ2-1	TRBD1	CASSLEASSYRGEQFF	TGTGCCAGCAGCTTAGAGGCTAGTTCGTACAGGGGTGAGCAGTTCTTC
TRBV2	NA	TRBJ1-1	NA	CASSEETGNTEAFF	TGTGCCAGCAGTGAGGAGACAGGGAACACTGAAGCTTTCTTT
TRBV2	once	TRBJ2-5	NA	CASSGQETQYF	TGTGCCAGCAGTGGGCAAGAGACCCAGTACTTC
TRBV24-1	NA	TRBJ1-1	NA	CATRVGPEAFF	TGTGCCACCAGGGTCGGACCTGAAGCTTTCTTT
TRBV12-3/TRBV12-4	NA	TRBJ1-5	NA	CASSDQDQPQHF	TGTGCCAGCAGCGACCAGGATCAGCCCCAGCATTTT
TRBV24-1	NA	TRBJ2-1	NA	CATSDSQTAIYNEQFF	TGTGCCACCAGTGATTCCCAGACAGCGATCTACAATGAGCAGTTCTTC
TRBV27	NA	TRBJ2-1	NA	CASSKGGLREFF	TGTGCCAGTTCTAAAGGGGGGCTAAGGGAGTTCTTC
TRBV20-1	NA	TRBJ1-5	NA	CSASGDTDQPQHF	TGCAGTGCTAGTGGTGACACCGATCAGCCCCAGCATTTT
TRBV11-3	NA	TRBJ2-1	TRBD2	CASSLGTPGLAGYNEQFF	TGTGCCAGCAGCTTAGGGACGCCGGGACTAGCGGGGTACAATGAGCAGTTCTTC
TRBV19	NA	TRBJ1-2	TRBD1	CASSMGQGAGGYTF	TGTGCCAGTAGTATGGGACAGGGGGCCGGTGGCTACACCTTC